Below, one TCR beta chain is given with its context. This clone was detected many times. No cognate antigen has been identified for it. Base qualities are not provided; no much larger clone lies one nucleotide away. TRB sequencing was run on genomic DNA with either the immunoSEQ assay at survey resolution or the hsTCRB kit. The authors' analysis ran thus. The immunoSEQ software handled the initial read processing, while the LymphoSeq R package was used for the repertoire analyses. For each TRB dataset, clonality was calculated as 1 minus normalized Shannon entropy, and the Gini coefficient was computed as well. To infer phenotypes in unsorted samples, TRB sequences from sorted subsets of the recipient or donor were mapped onto unsorted samples from the same recipient. TCRdb obtained this table from immuneACCESS and retained in-frame rearrangements with V and J assigned. These tables miss some clones; where compared with another copy, unresolved V genes account for less than half of the shortfall, and the remainder is unexplained. V, J and clone size are taken as reported in that table, and D and trimming were inferred from the DNA itself. The sample comprises 40,000 to 45,000 clones, and every one was counted more than once. About 2.3% of the sample rests with the top ten.

The data were obtained in a study of T cells after posttransplantation cyclophosphamide (dated by TCRdb to 2015 to 2016). Context from the whole study: Using TRB sequencing, the study followed how the T cell repertoire rebuilt after myeloablative bone marrow transplantation with posttransplantation cyclophosphamide given as GVHD prophylaxis. Samples from some 40 PTCy-treated patients, along with samples from 16 of their related bone marrow donors, underwent antigen receptor sequencing. Blood from all 30 or so PTCy patients who had 1-year posttransplant specimens underwent TRB sequencing. In 3 patients, TRB sequencing was also performed on up to 3 more blood samples taken 2 to 5.2 years after transplant, and in 4 patients, pretransplant blood was also TRB-sequenced. Because TRA and TRB clonality were tightly correlated in 9 or 10 samples, subsequent TCR analyses were focused on TRB only. Public TRB sequences were compared against a database of over 3,000 sequences linked to responses to pathogens, tumor antigens, self-antigens and alloantigens.

Related bone marrow donors provided peripheral blood samples on the day of marrow donation. Peripheral blood and bone marrow mononuclear cells were isolated by Ficoll-Hypaque density centrifugation and cryopreserved. There are 16 amino acids in the CDR3, from cysteine to phenylalanine inclusive. Only CDR3 DNA is held: 48 bases, read in frame from base 1. For this chain, trimming is 0 bases at the V end and 3 bases at the J end, and the number of junction bases without a gene match is 5. CDR1 MGHRA and CDR2 YSYEKL were looked up in the germline V gene. Study-level results and caveats: Across the 45 or so patients, TRB clonality was highly associated with recipient CMV seropositivity and CMV reactivation, and diversity with PTCy was similar to that in the CNI/methotrexate controls. At 1-2 months, donor-recipient similarity was low but rose over the first year, and the later blood repertoires were often dominated by donor CD8+ memory clones. The TRB repertoires of T cells infiltrating skin or the GI tract showed only limited overlap with the TRB repertoires found in blood.

Material: PBMCs. The TCR was taken from a man in his forties in good health, CMV-negative, and a related stem cell transplant donor. The V gene is TRBV4-1 and the J gene is TRBJ2-3, and 8 junction bases match TRBD1. The CDR3 region: CASSQDRQGRTDTQYF. The nucleotide sequence is given as TGCGCCAGCAGCCAAGATCGACAGGGGAGGACAGATACGCAGTATTTT.